This T cell receptor beta chain is from a study of T cell responses to AZD1222 COVID-19 vaccine. CDR1 SQVTM and CDR2 ANQGSEA come from the germline V gene. This CDR3 contains 13 residues. Trimming at V came to 7 bases and at J to 7 bases, leaving 9 bases not matched to a gene. TCRdb's table, derived via immunoSEQ multiplex PCR, lists solely in-frame clones and lacks some. Here the sample spans 150,000 to 160,000 clones, about 88% being singletons. This TCR derives from an adult in good health. V is TRBV29-1 and J is TRBJ1-4; 7 bases are shared with TRBD1. Sequencing was performed on peripheral blood, taken on day 0 of AZD1222 vaccination. The CDR3 DNA sequence: TGCAGCGGGACGGACAGGTGGAGTGAAAAACTGTTTTTT. It encodes CSGTDRWSEKLFF.